This T cell receptor (beta chain) was sequenced in a study of control samples from healthy donors and cancer patients (dated by TCRdb to 2018 to 2021). This clone was counted between two and nine times. Its antigen is unknown. Base qualities are missing; no much larger clone stands one base away. The method behind the library was the immunoSEQ multiplex PCR assay. Here the immuneACCESS table is served through TCRdb, limited to in-frame sequences with V and J called. Missing clones are a known gap in these copies; in checked studies unresolved V genes cover under half, and the rest lacks a known reason. The sample data list 150,000 to 180,000 clones, and about 94% of these were observed just once. 5.5% to 6% of the sample is taken by the ten largest. The junction shows trimming of 3 bases on V and 0 bases on J, plus 2 bases between the germline ends. In the germline V gene, CDR1 corresponds to SGHAT and CDR2 to FQNNGV. Its CDR3 holds 13 amino acids, cysteine through phenylalanine. CDR3 DNA only is kept here, 39 bases in frame from base 1.

The chain is encoded by TRBV11-2 joined to TRBJ2-2; no D gene can be assigned with confidence. This receptor was taken from a man between 35 and 55 years old in good health. The sample consisted of blood. The bases are TGTGCCAGCAGCTTCACGAACACCGGGGAGCTGTTTTTT. This codes for CASSFTNTGELFF.